The 16 T cell receptor beta chains in this list originate from one sample, sequenced in a study of blood T cell repertoires in COVID-19 (dated by TCRdb to 2020 to 2021). The library was prepared using the immunoSEQ multiplex PCR assay. TCRdb mirrors the immuneACCESS table, restricted to in-frame sequences. Some clones are absent from its copies; in checked studies, under half trace to an unresolved V gene, and the reason for the others is unknown. In this sample the table shows 330,000 or so clones, about 87% of which occur a single time. The ten largest clones represent around 8.9% of the sample. The sample was peripheral blood. All receptors derive from a man under 40 with COVID-19, enrolled during active disease.

The chain recombines TRBV3-1 (or the pseudogene TRBV3-2) with TRBJ2-7, with D uncertain. The V end lost 0 bases, the J end lost 3 bases, and 6 bases lay between the germline ends. The V gene's germline CDR1 is LGHDT and CDR2 YNNKEL (reference sequence). CDR3 length equals 13 residues. CDR3 DNA: TGTGCCAGCAGCCAAGATGGGCGCTACGAGCAGTACTTC. This sequence encodes CASSQDGRYEQYF.

This sequence joins TRBV7-8 and TRBJ2-5; 12 bases agree with TRBD2. V lost 5 bases, J lost 4 bases, and 11 bases stayed unmatched. The CDR3 has 17 amino acids. Germline assignment: CDR1 SGHVS and CDR2 FQNEAQ. CDR3 protein: CASSELTSGGLLETQYF. CDR3 sequence (DNA): TGTGCCAGCAGCGAATTGACTAGCGGGGGTCTCTTAGAGACCCAGTACTTC.

This clone came up a few times. The chain recombines TRBV18 with TRBJ1-6; 10 bases are shared with TRBD1. The length of the CDR3 is 15 residues. Unmatched junction bases numbered 2, after V lost 3 bases and J lost 6 bases. Looked up from germline, CDR1 is KGHSH and CDR2 is LQKENI. CDR3 sequence reads: CASSPTGGLNSPLHF. In DNA form, the CDR3 reads TGTGCCAGCTCACCGACAGGGGGCCTTAATTCACCCCTCCACTTT.

The V and J genes are TRBV19 and TRBJ2-3, with 11 bases identical to TRBD2. The CDR3 loop spans 17 amino acids. Germline values: CDR1 LNHDA, CDR2 SQIVND (reference sequence). Unmatched junction bases numbered 12, after V lost 10 bases and J lost 0 bases. This CDR3 reads CANLTSGDRISTDTQYF. CDR3 in DNA: TGTGCCAATCTGACTAGCGGGGACCGTATTAGCACAGATACGCAGTATTTT.

This chain joins TRBV5-6 and TRBJ1-5; TRBD1 matches at 8 bases. This CDR3 is 14 amino acids long. Germline loops: CDR1 SGHDT, CDR2 YYEEEE. V shed 3 bases, J shed 7 bases, and the junction held 6 bases outside the gene matches. The CDR3 protein is CASSWGQAGQPQHF. The CDR3 DNA reads TGTGCCAGCAGCTGGGGACAGGCAGGGCAGCCCCAGCATTTT.

V usage is TRBV7-6 and J usage is TRBJ2-3; D perhaps matches TRBD2 (6 bases). This CDR3 is 17 amino acids long. V lost 2 bases and J 2 bases, leaving 17 bases between the germline ends. Germline V CDR1 and CDR2: SGHVS, FNYEAQ. The CDR3: CASSLWDLKVLTDTQYF. The DNA of the CDR3 is TGTGCCAGCAGCTTATGGGACTTGAAGGTCCTCACAGATACGCAGTATTTT. Variable domain in full (rest from reference TRBV7-6 and TRBJ2-3): GAGVSQSPRYKVTKRGQDVALRCDPISGHVSLYWYRQALGQGPEFLTYFNYEAQQDKSGLPNDRFSAERPEGSISTLTIQRTEQRDSAMYRCASSLWDLKVLTDTQYFGPGTRLTVL.

The CDR3 sequence is CASRRQLDMNTEAFF. The CDR3 region has the DNA TGTGCCAGCAGGCGACAGTTAGACATGAACACTGAAGCTTTCTTT. The chain carries TRBV28 and TRBJ1-1; perhaps TRBD1 as D (5 bases). Germline values: CDR1 MDHEN, CDR2 SYDVKM. V was trimmed by 6 bases and J by 0 bases, leaving 14 bases between them. The CDR3 runs 15 residues.

The gene calls are TRBV6-2 or TRBV6-3 and TRBJ2-1, with TRBD2 identical over 12 bases. CDR1 and CDR2 from the germline V gene are MNHEY and SVGEGT. CDR3 length equals 18 residues. V gave up 6 bases and J gave up 4 bases; unmatched junction bases: 13. CDR3 sequence reads: CASSPHLRTSGDYNEQFF. CDR3 bases: TGTGCCAGCAGCCCCCATTTACGGACTAGCGGGGATTACAATGAGCAGTTCTTC.

This chain links TRBV24-1 with TRBJ2-3, with a weak D call TRBD1 (6 bases). The CDR3 contains 16 residues. The V gene's germline CDR1 is KGHDR and CDR2 SFDVKD. V shed 1 base and J shed 4 bases, with 14 bases lying between them. The DNA for the CDR3 is TGTGCCACCAGTGATTTTGCAGGGCAGGGGTCAGATACGCAGTATTTT. Its translation is CATSDFAGQGSDTQYF.

The V gene is TRBV4-2, the J gene TRBJ2-7, with D tentatively TRBD2 (7 bases). The CDR3 consists of 18 residues. V lost 5 bases and J lost 3, with 26 bases in between. Germline loops: CDR1 LGHNA, CDR2 YNFKEQ. CDR3 in amino acids: CASSEGGSVAGRVYEQYF. CDR3 nucleotides: TGTGCCAGCAGCGAAGGGGGGTCGGTCGCGGGGAGGGTCTACGAGCAGTACTTC.

This clone is a singleton in its sample. This rearrangement joins TRBV6-4 to TRBJ1-5; D may be TRBD1 (5 bases). This CDR3 has 17 amino acids. Trimming stripped 3 bases from V and 2 bases from J, with 17 bases between. Looked up from germline, CDR1 is MRHNA and CDR2 is SNTAGT. DNA of the CDR3: TGTGCCAGCAGTGAGGGGGTGGAGGGAACGGGCAATCAGCCCCAGCATTTT. It yields the protein CASSEGVEGTGNQPQHF.

The chain uses TRBV18 and TRBJ2-7; a weak D match, TRBD2 (7 bases). CDR1 and CDR2 from the germline V gene are KGHSH and LQKENI. This CDR3 has 13 residues. The V end lost 1 base, the J end lost 4 bases, and 8 bases lay between the germline ends. The CDR3 is CASSPQGGYEQYF. For the CDR3, the DNA is TGTGCCAGCTCACCACAGGGGGGGTACGAGCAGTACTTC.

The chain couples TRBV29-1 to TRBJ2-7; 7 nucleotides agree with TRBD2. This CDR3 is built from 12 residues. The V gene's germline CDR1 is SQVTM and CDR2 ANQGSEA. Losses at the gene ends were 6 bases for V and 6 bases for J; bases not matched to a gene: 8. CDR3 residues: CSVALSGIEQYF. DNA for the CDR3: TGCAGCGTGGCCCTGAGCGGGATCGAGCAGTACTTC.

This clone occurred once. This sequence joins TRBV19 and TRBJ2-3, with a possible D match to TRBD1 (6 bases). There are 13 residues in the CDR3. CDR1 LNHDA and CDR2 SQIVND come from the germline V gene (reference sequence). Trimming cost V 7 bases and J 3 bases, with 11 bases left between them. CDR3 sequence reads: CASTNRATDTQYF. In DNA, the CDR3 is TGTGCCAGTACCAACAGGGCAACAGATACGCAGTATTTT.

The DNA of the CDR3 is TGTGCCAGCAGCTTAGGTCTTCAGGGAAAATTGTTGTCGGGGCAGTTCTTC. It yields the protein CASSLGLQGKLLSGQFF. This chain connects TRBV13 to TRBJ2-1, with D possibly being TRBD1 (5 bases). The CDR3 runs to 17 residues. V was pared by 0 bases and J by 12 bases, with 24 bases between. Germline assignment: CDR1 PRHDT and CDR2 FYEKMQ (reference sequence).

The sample holds one count of this clone. V usage is TRBV6-5 and J usage is TRBJ2-5, with D tentatively TRBD1 (5 bases). The CDR3 totals 14 residues. Looked up from germline, CDR1 is MNHEY and CDR2 is SVGAGI. Trimming left V 2 bases short and J 4 bases short, with 11 bases between. The CDR3 region has the DNA TGTGCCAGCAGTTACGGGTCAGGGTTAGAGACCCAGTACTTC. This encodes CASSYGSGLETQYF.